These 5 T cell receptor beta chains originate from one sample sequenced in a study of blood T cell repertoires in COVID-19. Method: immunoSEQ multiplex PCR; TCRdb's copy keeps in-frame clones and lacks some. The sample contains roughly 260,000 clones, about 88% of which appear only once. Material for sequencing was peripheral blood. Every receptor here comes from a man in his 60s who had recovered from COVID-19.

The chain is built from TRBV15 and TRBJ1-1; D gene unclear. Trimming pared 8 bases from V and 3 bases from J, leaving 13 bases between. Germline CDR1 reads LNHNV; CDR2 reads YYDKDF (reference sequence). The CDR3 loop spans 13 amino acids. The CDR3 is CATRKGGDTEAFF. As DNA, the CDR3 is TGTGCCACCCGAAAGGGCGGGGACACTGAAGCTTTCTTT.

CDR3 in DNA: TGTGCCAGCAGCCCAGGCGGGCTAGCGGGGGGGAGCGAGACCCAGTACTTC. Its translation: CASSPGGLAGGSETQYF. The chain has TRBV11-3 and TRBJ2-5; TRBD2 aligns across 12 bases. The CDR3 is made up of 17 amino acids. Trimming removed 5 bases from V and 5 bases from J; junction bases left unmatched: 12. From germline, CDR1 is SGHNT and CDR2 YENEEA. Based on the CDR3 plus reference TRBV11-3 and TRBJ2-5, the full variable domain is EAGVVQSPRYKIIEKKQPVAFWCNPISGHNTLYWYLQNLGQGPELLIRYENEEAVDDSQLPKDRFSAERLKGVDSTLKIQPAELGDSAVYLCASSPGGLAGGSETQYFGPGTRLLVL.

V gene TRBV18 combines with J gene TRBJ2-7; no clear D. The CDR3 is made up of 14 amino acids. Deletions cut 2 bases from V and 3 bases from J, with 11 bases between. Germline CDR1 is KGHSH and CDR2 is LQKENI. The CDR3 DNA follows: TGTGCCAGCTCACCAAGAGGCCTACGCTACGAGCAGTACTTC. Translation gives CASSPRGLRYEQYF.

J is TRBJ2-5 and V is TRBV5-1; 8 positions agree with TRBD2. CDR1 and CDR2 from the germline V gene are SGHRS and YFSETQ. This CDR3 region has 16 residues. J gave up 0 bases and V 0 bases, and 4 bases lay outside the gene matches. Here the CDR3 DNA reads TGCGCCAGCAGCTTGGCGCGGGGGGTGTACCAAGAGACCCAGTACTTC. It specifies CASSLARGVYQETQYF.

CDR3 DNA: TGCGCCAGCAGCTTGAGGAGCGGGGGGAACTCCGCGAACACCGGGGAGCTGTTTTTT. Its protein product is CASSLRSGGNSANTGELFF. The V and J genes are TRBV5-1 and TRBJ2-2; 9 bases agree with TRBD2. Germline lookup yields CDR1 SGHRS and CDR2 YFSETQ. With V trimmed by 1 base and J by 0 bases, 10 bases remained unmatched. There are 19 residues in the CDR3. Complete variable domain (other parts from reference TRBV5-1 and TRBJ2-2): KAGVTQTPRYLIKTRGQQVTLSCSPISGHRSVSWYQQTPGQGLQFLFEYFSETQRNKGNFPGRFSGRQFSNSRSEMNVSTLELGDSALYLCASSLRSGGNSANTGELFFGEGSRLTVL.